These 5 T cell receptor beta chains were sequenced from one sample in a study of response to subunit inactivated influenza vaccine. TCRdb redid the calling of the RT-PCR reads with MiXCR, one entry per CDR3 protein. This sample carries around 570,000 distinct CDR3 sequences, approximately 10% of them seen once, and the ten largest clones take about 10%. The sample was also linked to a second study, of T cells expressing NK-cell markers. That work adds: It was by 5'RACE template switching with UMIs that TCR beta cDNA was made.

This specimen consisted of PBMCs from blood, obtained on the day of vaccination. The source of these receptors is a middle-aged man who received an inactivated influenza vaccine.

This clonotype was seen only a few times. The J gene is TRBJ2-7, the V gene TRBV10-1; D remains unclear. CDR3 length: 14 amino acids. CDR1 and CDR2 from the germline V gene are WNHNN and SYGVQD (reference sequence). V lost 5 bases and J 0 bases, leaving 11 bases between the germline ends. This CDR3 is CASSTATSSYEQYF. DNA for the CDR3: TGCGCCAGCAGTACAGCGACAAGCTCCTACGAGCAGTACTTC.

For the CDR3, the DNA is TGTGCCAGCAGTCGCCGCCCGGGACTAGCGGGCAGGAGCTCCTACGAGCAGTACTTC. This translates into CASSRRPGLAGRSSYEQYF. The chain uses TRBV27 and TRBJ2-7; 12 bases agree with TRBD2. Losses at the gene ends were 5 bases for V and 0 bases for J; bases not matched to a gene: 14. From germline, CDR1 is MNHEY and CDR2 SMNVEV (reference sequence). There are 19 residues in the CDR3.

This clonotype was observed at least ten times. The gene calls are TRBV7-9 and TRBJ1-5; 9 bases match TRBD1. This CDR3 has 14 residues. Germline-derived CDR1 and CDR2 are SEHNR and FQNEAQ (reference sequence). The V gene end was trimmed by 5 bases and the J gene end by 7 bases; junction bases not matched to a gene: 6. CDR3 in amino acids: CASSMGQGVQPQHF. The CDR3 nucleotides are TGTGCCAGCAGCATGGGACAGGGTGTACAGCCCCAGCATTTT.

CDR3 region: CASSFRAPLTGGQFF. CDR3 DNA sequence: TGTGCCAGCAGCTTCCGGGCCCCCCTCACCGGGGGGCAGTTCTTC. V is TRBV5-8 and J is TRBJ2-1, with D perhaps TRBD2 (6 bases). The CDR3 has 15 amino acids. Germline lookup yields CDR1 SGHTS and CDR2 YDEGEE. Trimming took 2 bases from V and 12 from J, leaving 21 bases between them.

The rearrangement links TRBV5-1 to TRBJ2-2, with a weak D call TRBD2 (6 bases). V was pared by 3 bases and J by 4 bases, with 22 bases between. Looked up from germline, CDR1 is SGHRS and CDR2 is YFSETQ. This CDR3 contains 18 residues. CDR3 residues: CASSWPNSGTLGTGELFF. CDR3 DNA sequence: TGCGCCAGCAGCTGGCCTAATAGCGGAACCCTTGGCACCGGGGAGCTGTTTTTT.